These 17 T cell receptor beta chains were sequenced from one sample in a study of T-cell reconstitution after alpha-beta-depleted transplantation in children. The TCRbeta library was prepared with unique molecular identifiers. TCRdb independently ran MiXCR on the PCR reads; one entry per CDR3 protein. Counted here are 750,000 to 950,000 distinct CDR3 sequences, roughly 15% occurring once; the ten biggest clones make up 5%. The specimen was PBMCs, mostly from graft donor cells, collected 360 days after TCRalphabeta/CD19-depleted stem cell transplant. The receptors come from a male patient younger than 18 who had a stem cell transplant for acute lymphoblastic leukemia, so the T cells may come from the graft donor.

The chain is built from TRBV13 and TRBJ2-1, with 8 bases fitting TRBD2. CDR1 and CDR2 from the germline V gene are PRHDT and FYEKMQ (reference sequence). This CDR3 is 15 amino acids long. The V and J ends lost 4 bases and 5 bases, in that order; junction bases with no gene match: 7. CDR3 nucleotides: TGTGCCAGCAGCTCAAGCGGGAGACGGGACAATGAGCAGTTCTTC. Amino acid sequence: CASSSSGRRDNEQFF.

The sample holds a few counts of this clonotype. The V gene is TRBV27, the J gene TRBJ2-5; 10 bases map to TRBD2. V lost 7 bases, J lost 7 bases, and 9 bases stayed unmatched. The germline V gene encodes CDR1 MNHEY and CDR2 SMNVEV (reference sequence). CDR3 size: 14 residues. DNA for the CDR3: TGTGCCAGCAATCCGACTAGCGGGTGGGGGACCCAGTACTTC. Protein sequence: CASNPTSGWGTQYF.

V and J are TRBV2 and TRBJ1-1; the match to TRBD1 covers 10 bases. The V segment lost 5 bases and the J segment 3 bases; nucleotides outside the gene matches: 6. The CDR3 loop spans 15 amino acids. Germline lookup yields CDR1 SNHLY and CDR2 FYNNEI. DNA for the CDR3: TGTGCCAGCAGTCCGGGACAGGGGCGACACACTGAAGCTTTCTTT. Translated: CASSPGQGRHTEAFF.

V is TRBV6-5 and J is TRBJ2-5; D is undetermined. V was clipped by 0 bases and J by 4 bases, with 12 bases between them. The germline V gene has CDR1 MNHEY and CDR2 SVGAGI. The CDR3 consists of 15 residues. This CDR3 reads CASSYSTVTLETQYF. In DNA, the CDR3 is TGTGCCAGCAGTTACTCGACGGTAACGTTAGAGACCCAGTACTTC.

This clonotype was found a few times. The rearrangement joins TRBV24-1 to TRBJ2-2; 9 bases line up with TRBD1. Trimming removed 3 bases from V and 2 bases from J; junction bases left unmatched: 6. Germline CDR1 and CDR2: KGHDR and SFDVKD. This CDR3 is 17 amino acids long. CDR3 residues: CATSDTRDRVNTGELFF. The CDR3 DNA is TGTGCCACCAGTGATACCCGGGACAGGGTCAACACCGGGGAGCTGTTTTTT.

This clonotype has a count of ten or more. This chain links TRBV29-1 with TRBJ2-2, with D possibly matching TRBD2 (5 bases). Germline CDR1 and CDR2: SQVTM and ANQGSEA. The CDR3 covers 14 residues. The ends were cut back, 3 bases at V and 3 bases at J, with 11 bases in the middle. CDR3 in amino acids: CSVDGVSDTGELFF. The DNA of the CDR3 is TGCAGCGTTGATGGGGTTAGCGACACCGGGGAGCTGTTTTTT.

This rearrangement joins TRBV10-3 to TRBJ2-1, with 13 bases fitting TRBD2. Germline assignment: CDR1 ENHRY and CDR2 SYGVKD. The CDR3 loop spans 14 amino acids. V was clipped by 5 bases and J by 8 bases; unmatched bases: 3. In DNA form, the CDR3 reads TGTGCCATCAGTCGGACTAGCGGGAGCCATGAGCAGTTCTTC. Its protein product is CAISRTSGSHEQFF.

The chain carries TRBV4-1 and TRBJ2-4; either TRBD1 or TRBD2 may fit D (5 bases each). There are 16 residues in the CDR3. Per germline, CDR1 MGHRA and CDR2 YSYEKL. Trimming left V 1 base short and J 8 bases short, with 18 bases between. The CDR3 DNA reads TGCGCCAGCAGCCAAGTCTTCGGGACCCCCGGGCACATTCAGTACTTC. Its protein is CASSQVFGTPGHIQYF.

The chain joins TRBV2 to TRBJ2-1; D call uncertain. V was clipped by 0 bases and J by 0 bases, with 9 bases between them. This CDR3 has 16 amino acids. Germline-derived CDR1 and CDR2 are SNHLY and FYNNEI. Here the CDR3 DNA reads TGTGCCAGCAGTGAAGCGGTACTCGTCTCCTACAATGAGCAGTTCTTC. Translation gives CASSEAVLVSYNEQFF.

The rearrangement links TRBV20-1 to TRBJ2-3; unclear D gene. Germline lookup yields CDR1 DFQATT and CDR2 SNEGSKA (reference sequence). The CDR3 runs 10 residues. The CDR3 here is CRVSTDTQYF. In nucleotides, the CDR3 is TGCAGGGTTAGCACAGATACGCAGTATTTT.

CDR3 nucleotide sequence: TGTGCCAGCAGACCAGCTGACTTAGGGAAAAACATTCAGTACTTC. This codes for CASRPADLGKNIQYF. The chain uses TRBV6-1 and TRBJ2-4; D unclear. The V end was cut by 6 bases, the J end by 4 bases, with 16 bases between. The CDR3 runs to 15 residues. Per the germline V gene, CDR1 is MNHNS and CDR2 is SASEGT.

This chain links TRBV5-1 with TRBJ2-1; 11 nucleotides line up with TRBD1. The CDR3 extends over 15 amino acids. The germline CDR1 and CDR2 sequences are SGHRS and YFSETQ. With V trimmed by 1 base and J by 6 bases, 3 bases remained unmatched. The CDR3 region is CASSLMGQGVNEQFF. CDR3 coding DNA: TGCGCCAGCAGCTTGATGGGACAGGGGGTCAATGAGCAGTTCTTC.

This clonotype was counted only a few times. The chain is built from TRBV5-1 and TRBJ2-5; 9 nucleotides agree with TRBD2. The trim removed 5 bases at V and 5 bases at J, leaving 10 bases unmatched. From germline, CDR1 is SGHRS and CDR2 YFSETQ. The length of the CDR3 is 15 residues. The CDR3 nucleotides read TGCGCCAGCAGTCCTAGACTAGCGGACCCCGAGACCCAGTACTTC. This sequence encodes CASSPRLADPETQYF.

In this sample, this clonotype turned up a few times. CDR3 loop: CASRALRQPQHF. For the CDR3, the DNA is TGTGCAAGTCGGGCCCTTCGTCAGCCCCAGCATTTT. The chain employs TRBV12-2 and TRBJ1-5. TRBV12-2 is recorded as a pseudogene. This CDR3 contains 12 residues.

V gene TRBV4-1 combines with J gene TRBJ2-7; no firm D call. Germline V gene lookup returns CDR1 MGHRA and CDR2 YSYEKL. Between the trimmed V and J ends, which lost 0 bases and 4 bases, there was a span of 7 bases. The CDR3 runs to 13 residues. This CDR3 is CASSQDATYEQYF. For the CDR3, the DNA is TGCGCCAGCAGCCAAGATGCCACGTACGAGCAGTACTTC.

The chain uses TRBV4-1 and TRBJ2-3, with TRBD2 identical over 8 bases. Germline loops: CDR1 MGHRA, CDR2 YSYEKL. CDR3 length: 12 residues. Germline trimming cut 4 bases from V and 8 bases from J; bases unmatched to any gene: 2. The CDR3 coding sequence is TGCGCCAGCAGCCTACGGGAGGGTACGCAGTATTTT. Translated, it gives CASSLREGTQYF.

The rearrangement uses TRBV7-9 and TRBJ2-7; TRBD1 agrees at 8 bases. Germline V gene lookup returns CDR1 SEHNR and CDR2 FQNEAQ (reference sequence). The V and J ends lost 6 bases and 3 bases, in that order; junction bases with no gene match: 10. The CDR3 sequence is 15 residues long. The CDR3 loop is CASRRRGLVNYEQYF. Written as DNA, the CDR3 is TGTGCCAGCAGACGCAGGGGGCTGGTTAACTACGAGCAGTACTTC.